The next 2 T cell receptor beta chains were all read from a single sample in a study of cytomegalovirus exposure and HLA in healthy donors. The study ran its PCR with 60 Vbeta and 13 Jbeta primers. Assay used: immunoSEQ multiplex PCR; TCRdb lists only in-frame clones, some missing. Counted here are some 190,000 clones, more than 75% occurring once; the ten biggest clones make up around 3.6%. The sample comprised PBMCs. These receptors originate from a man aged 40-55 years in good health and CMV-seropositive.

The chain is built from TRBV6-4 and TRBJ2-1, with 12 bases lining up with TRBD2. The CDR3 has 14 residues. J was trimmed by 8 bases and V by 4 bases; bases with no gene match: 3. CDR1 is MRHNA, CDR2 SNTAGT, per germline. CDR3 DNA sequence: TGTGCCAGCAGTGCTAGCGGGGGGGCAGATGAGCAGTTCTTC. Translated, it gives CASSASGGADEQFF.

CDR3 sequence (DNA): TGCGCCAGCAGCTCGGACAGCTCCTACGAGCAGTACTTC. This gives the protein CASSSDSSYEQYF. The rearrangement uses TRBV5-1 and TRBJ2-5; possible D gene TRBD1, 6 bases. TRBJ2-7 explains the end of the DNA better; the J call may be wrong. Germline CDR1 SGHRS, CDR2 YFSETQ. The CDR3 is 13 residues long.